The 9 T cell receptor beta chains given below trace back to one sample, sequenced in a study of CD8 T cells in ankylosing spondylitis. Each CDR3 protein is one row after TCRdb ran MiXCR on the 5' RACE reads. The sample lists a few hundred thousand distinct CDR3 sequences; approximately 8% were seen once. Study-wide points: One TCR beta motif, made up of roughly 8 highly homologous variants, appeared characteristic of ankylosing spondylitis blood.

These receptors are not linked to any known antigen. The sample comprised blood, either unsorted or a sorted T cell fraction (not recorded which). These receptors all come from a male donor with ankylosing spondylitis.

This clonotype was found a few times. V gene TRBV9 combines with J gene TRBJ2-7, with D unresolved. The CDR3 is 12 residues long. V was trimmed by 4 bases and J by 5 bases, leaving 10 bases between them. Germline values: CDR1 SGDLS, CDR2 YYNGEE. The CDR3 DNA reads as TGTGCCAGCAGCAACGCGCTAGACGAGCAGTACTTC. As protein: CASSNALDEQYF. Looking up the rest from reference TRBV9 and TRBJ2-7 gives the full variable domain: DSGVTQTPKHLITATGQRVTLRCSPRSGDLSVYWYQQSLDQGLQFLIQYYNGEERAKGNILERFSAQQFPDLHSELNLSSLELGDSALYFCASSNALDEQYFGPGTRLTVT.

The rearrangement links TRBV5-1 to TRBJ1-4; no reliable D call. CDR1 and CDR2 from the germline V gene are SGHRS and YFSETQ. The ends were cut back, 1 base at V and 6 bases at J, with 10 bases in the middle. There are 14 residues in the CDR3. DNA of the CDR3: TGCGCCAGCAGCTTGTTGGACGTGGATGAAAAACTGTTTTTT. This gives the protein CASSLLDVDEKLFF.

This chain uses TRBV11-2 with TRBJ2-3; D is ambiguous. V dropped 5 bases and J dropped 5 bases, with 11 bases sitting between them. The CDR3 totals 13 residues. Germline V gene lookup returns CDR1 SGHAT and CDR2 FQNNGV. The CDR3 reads CASSPAYIDTQYF. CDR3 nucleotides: TGTGCCAGCAGCCCGGCTTACATAGATACGCAGTATTTT.

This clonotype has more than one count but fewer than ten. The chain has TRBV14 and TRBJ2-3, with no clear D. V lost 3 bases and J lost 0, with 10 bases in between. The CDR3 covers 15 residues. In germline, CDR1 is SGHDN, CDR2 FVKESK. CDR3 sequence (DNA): TGTGCCAGCAGCCACACAGCTCTTAGCACAGATACGCAGTATTTT. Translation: CASSHTALSTDTQYF.

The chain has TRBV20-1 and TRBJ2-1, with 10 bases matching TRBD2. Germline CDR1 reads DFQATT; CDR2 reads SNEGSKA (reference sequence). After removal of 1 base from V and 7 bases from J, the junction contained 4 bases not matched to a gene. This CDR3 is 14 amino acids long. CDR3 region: CSARVSGRTNEQFF. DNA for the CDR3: TGCAGTGCTAGAGTTAGCGGGAGGACTAATGAGCAGTTCTTC.

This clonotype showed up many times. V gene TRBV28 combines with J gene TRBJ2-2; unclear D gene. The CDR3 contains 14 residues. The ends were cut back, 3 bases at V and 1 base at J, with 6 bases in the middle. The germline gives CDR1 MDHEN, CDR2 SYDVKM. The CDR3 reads CASSFLGNTGELFF. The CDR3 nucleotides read TGTGCCAGCAGTTTCTTGGGGAACACCGGGGAGCTGTTTTTT.

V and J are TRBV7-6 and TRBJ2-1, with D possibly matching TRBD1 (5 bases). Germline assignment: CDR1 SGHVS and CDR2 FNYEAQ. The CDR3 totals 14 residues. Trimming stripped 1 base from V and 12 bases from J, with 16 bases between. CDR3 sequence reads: CASSLVIQGPPQFF. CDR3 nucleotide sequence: TGTGCCAGCAGCTTAGTCATCCAGGGCCCACCGCAGTTCTTC.

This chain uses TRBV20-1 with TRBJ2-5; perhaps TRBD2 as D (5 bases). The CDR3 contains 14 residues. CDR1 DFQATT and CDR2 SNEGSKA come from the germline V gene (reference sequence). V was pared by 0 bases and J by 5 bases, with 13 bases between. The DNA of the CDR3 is TGCAGTGCTAGAGAGGTCTCTCGAGGGGAGACCCAGTACTTC. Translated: CSAREVSRGETQYF.

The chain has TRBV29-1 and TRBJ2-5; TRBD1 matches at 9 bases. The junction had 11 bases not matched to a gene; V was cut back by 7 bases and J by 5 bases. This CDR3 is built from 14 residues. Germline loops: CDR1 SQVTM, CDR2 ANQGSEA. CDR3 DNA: TGCAGCGGCTCAGACAGGGGGAGTCGGGAGACCCAGTACTTC. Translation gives CSGSDRGSRETQYF.